The present TCR beta chain was sequenced within a study of cytomegalovirus exposure and HLA in healthy donors. PCR primers comprised 60 Vbeta and 13 Jbeta primers. Using immunoSEQ multiplex PCR, the repertoire was profiled, and TCRdb retains in-frame clones only, with some absent. Of around 120,000 clones in the sample, 65% to 90% are singletons; the top ten hold around 10%. Sequenced input: PBMCs. The TCR comes from a male donor in good health and CMV-seropositive.

CDR3 sequence: CASSPTVRGRWGYTF. The CDR3 nucleotides read TGTGCCAGCAGTCCTACCGTTAGGGGGCGGTGGGGCTACACCTTC. V is TRBV11-2 and J is TRBJ1-2; 7 bases are a match to TRBD1. Germline CDR1 is SGHAT and CDR2 is FQNNGV. V shed 6 bases and J 8 bases; nucleotides not matched to a gene: 15. This CDR3 spans 15 amino acids.